The 24 T cell receptor beta chains given below trace back to one sample, sequenced in a study of T cells in Graves' hyperthyroidism and ophthalmopathy. The source material, RNA transcripts, was used to amplify TCR beta CDR3 regions. In the first-round RT-PCR of the TCR CDR3, the HTBI primer set was used. Each CDR3 protein is one row after TCRdb ran MiXCR on the multiplex PCR reads. The table shows around 240,000 distinct CDR3 sequences, with roughly 15% occurring only once. Material for sequencing was blood. The receptor set was obtained from a woman aged 40 to 49 with Graves' hyperthyroidism that later progressed to Graves' ophthalmopathy.

This clonotype was counted at least ten times. The chain links TRBV30 to TRBJ2-7; D might be TRBD2 (6 bases). V lost 7 bases, J lost 2 bases, and 9 bases lay in between. This CDR3 spans 11 amino acids. Germline V CDR1 and CDR2: GTSNPN, SVGIG (reference sequence). CDR3 loop: CASGGTYEQYF. The CDR3 nucleotides are TGTGCCTCCGGGGGAACCTACGAGCAGTACTTC.

Concerning this clonotype itself: An end of the junction does not agree with germline; a read error may underlie this. The rearrangement links TRBV20-1 to TRBJ2-5; D may be TRBD2 (5 bases). The CDR3 contains 14 residues. Germline values: CDR1 DFQATT, CDR2 SNEGSKA (reference sequence). CDR3 DNA: TGCAGTGCCAGAGACGGGAAGGAAAGAAAGACCCAGTACTTC. This gives the protein CSARDGKERKTQYF.

This clonotype was found many times. The chain has TRBV20-1 and TRBJ2-5; D gene uncertain. V was shortened by 1 base and J by 4 bases, with 7 bases between the two germline ends. The V gene's germline CDR1 is DFQATT and CDR2 SNEGSKA (reference sequence). CDR3 size: 12 residues. The CDR3 coding sequence is TGCAGTGCTAGAGGTCTTAGAGAGACCCAGTACTTC. Translation gives CSARGLRETQYF.

This clonotype was found many times. This chain connects TRBV27 to TRBJ2-2; D unclear. The germline V gene has CDR1 MNHEY and CDR2 SMNVEV (reference sequence). The length of the CDR3 is 13 residues. V was trimmed by 5 bases and J by 4 bases, leaving 8 bases between them. The CDR3 bases are TGTGCCAGCAGTCCATGGACCACCGGGGAGCTGTTTTTT. Its translation is CASSPWTTGELFF.

This clonotype was counted a single time. The junction does not match germline at one end; this may be a read error. The rearrangement links TRBV20-1 to TRBJ1-3; D remains unclear. This CDR3 is built from 14 residues. Looked up from germline, CDR1 is DFQATT and CDR2 is SNEGSKA (reference sequence). The CDR3 region has the DNA TGCAGTGCTAGGACGTCCCCCTCTGGAAACACCCTATATTTT. As protein: CSARTSPSGNTLYF.

Comment on this clonotype: Just one base apart from a much larger clone, this may be a read error. This sequence joins TRBV25-1 and TRBJ1-1; D might be TRBD1 (6 bases). CDR3 size: 14 residues. Trimming cost V 4 bases and J 9 bases, with 18 bases left between them. CDR1 is MGHDK and CDR2 is SYGVNS in the germline V gene. The CDR3 nucleotides read TGTGCCAGCAGTGTAACTACCTCCGGGGGCCAAGCTTTCTTT. Amino acids: CASSVTTSGGQAFF.

The chain has TRBV28 and TRBJ2-1; 9 bases align to TRBD2. The CDR3 consists of 17 residues. V lost 4 bases and J lost 4; bases outside the gene matches: 11. Germline CDR1 is MDHEN and CDR2 is SYDVKM. CDR3 coding DNA: TGTGCCAGCAGTTCCCGTTTTCCTAGCGGGATTTACAATGAGCAGTTCTTC. This translates into CASSSRFPSGIYNEQFF. Full variable domain (missing parts from reference TRBV28 and TRBJ2-1): DVKVTQSSRYLVKRTGEKVFLECVQDMDHENMFWYRQDPGLGLRLIYFSYDVKMKEKGDIPEGYSVSREKKERFSLILESASTNQTSMYLCASSSRFPSGIYNEQFFGPGTRLTVL.

This clonotype was counted a few times. The chain joins TRBV20-1 to TRBJ2-3; D is possibly TRBD2 (6 bases). Germline V CDR1 and CDR2: DFQATT, SNEGSKA (reference sequence). V lost 7 bases to trimming and J lost 10 bases, with 15 bases between them. CDR3 length equals 11 residues. The CDR3 here is CSGRVREAQYF. CDR3 bases: TGCAGTGGGAGGGTGAGGGAGGCGCAGTATTTT.

In its sample, this clonotype was seen many times. J is TRBJ2-7 and V is TRBV30; D is tentatively TRBD1 or TRBD2 (5 bases each). Germline loops: CDR1 GTSNPN, CDR2 SVGIG (reference sequence). V was pared by 4 bases and J by 0 bases, with 7 bases between. The length of the CDR3 is 12 residues. The CDR3 protein is CAWKGSSYEQYF. The CDR3 coding sequence is TGTGCCTGGAAGGGGAGCTCCTACGAGCAGTACTTC.

This clonotype appeared a few times. The chain employs TRBV29-1 and TRBJ2-5; perhaps TRBD2 as D (6 bases). The ends were cut back, 6 bases at V and 5 bases at J, with 10 bases in the middle. Germline CDR1 and CDR2: SQVTM and ANQGSEA. The CDR3 is made up of 11 amino acids. The CDR3 loop reads CSVASVETQYF. The CDR3 coding sequence is TGCAGCGTCGCTAGCGTGGAGACCCAGTACTTC. Based on the CDR3 plus reference TRBV29-1 and TRBJ2-5, the full variable domain is SAVISQKPSRDICQRGTSLTIQCQVDSQVTMMFWYRQQPGQSLTLIATANQGSEATYESGFVIDKFPISRPNLTFSTLTVSNMSPEDSSIYLCSVASVETQYFGPGTRLLVL.

This clonotype was recorded many times. The chain couples TRBV5-1 to TRBJ2-3; a possible D gene is TRBD2 (5 bases). V was shortened by 0 bases and J by 6 bases, with 14 bases between the two germline ends. CDR3 length: 15 residues. Germline assignment: CDR1 SGHRS and CDR2 YFSETQ. The CDR3 loop reads CASSLASGQADTQYF. DNA for the CDR3: TGCGCCAGCAGCTTGGCCAGCGGCCAGGCGGATACGCAGTATTTT.

This clonotype was recorded many times. The rearrangement uses TRBV6-5 and TRBJ2-7; possible D gene TRBD2, 6 bases. The germline V gene encodes CDR1 MNHEY and CDR2 SVGAGI. The germline V and J ends were trimmed by 2 bases and 5 bases, with 10 bases remaining between them. This CDR3 has 13 amino acids. In DNA, the CDR3 is TGTGCCAGCAGTTACATCGGCGGGGACGAGCAGTACTTC. As protein: CASSYIGGDEQYF.

This clonotype occurred many times. The rearrangement joins TRBV7-6 to TRBJ2-7; no reliable D call. The CDR3 spans 17 residues. The germline gives CDR1 SGHVS, CDR2 FNYEAQ. With 3 bases removed from V and 2 bases from J, the gap between germline ends came to 20 bases. The CDR3 is CASSFETRLSGAYEQYF. As DNA, the CDR3 is TGTGCCAGCAGCTTCGAAACGCGCTTATCTGGGGCCTACGAGCAGTACTTC. The full variable domain, rest sourced from reference TRBV7-6 and TRBJ2-7, is GAGVSQSPRYKVTKRGQDVALRCDPISGHVSLYWYRQALGQGPEFLTYFNYEAQQDKSGLPNDRFSAERPEGSISTLTIQRTEQRDSAMYRCASSFETRLSGAYEQYFGPGTRLTVT.

This clonotype was counted at least ten times. This chain uses TRBV28 with TRBJ2-1; TRBD2 agrees at 8 bases. V lost 7 bases, J lost 4 bases, and 18 bases stayed unmatched. Germline loops: CDR1 MDHEN, CDR2 SYDVKM. The CDR3 spans 18 residues. As DNA, the CDR3 is TGTGCCAGCAATCAAAGACCATCCGGGACTAGGGGATACAATGAGCAGTTCTTC. Its translation is CASNQRPSGTRGYNEQFF.

This clonotype showed up just a few times. V usage is TRBV19 and J usage is TRBJ2-2, with 10 bases that match TRBD2. The CDR3 consists of 16 residues. Germline CDR1 is LNHDA and CDR2 is SQIVND (reference sequence). V gave up 7 bases and J gave up 1 base; unmatched junction bases: 6. CDR3 amino acids: CASIPTSGLNTGELFF. In nucleotides, the CDR3 is TGTGCCAGTATCCCGACTAGCGGGTTGAACACCGGGGAGCTGTTTTTT.

Comments on this clonotype: A much larger clone lies a single base off, so this may be a read error. The chain combines TRBV3-1 with TRBJ2-7, with 10 positions matching TRBD1. V lost 1 base and J lost 3; bases outside the gene matches: 12. Germline values: CDR1 LGHDT, CDR2 YNNKEL (reference sequence). The CDR3 loop spans 18 amino acids. The CDR3 is CASSQGARSRDRGYEQYF. Written as DNA, the CDR3 is TGTGCCAGCAGCCAAGGGGCACGTTCCAGGGACAGGGGCTACGAGCAGTACTTC.

This clonotype was recorded a few times. The J gene is TRBJ2-5, the V gene TRBV9; D gene ambiguous. There are 15 residues in the CDR3. Germline CDR1 SGDLS, CDR2 YYNGEE. V lost 3 bases to trimming and J lost 4 bases, with 16 bases between them. The CDR3 loop is CASSETPGAGETQYF. The CDR3 DNA sequence: TGTGCCAGCAGCGAAACCCCTGGAGCAGGAGAGACCCAGTACTTC.

The rearrangement joins TRBV9 to TRBJ2-7; D not certain. V gave up 4 bases and J gave up 1 base, with 12 bases separating them. CDR1 and CDR2 (germline): SGDLS, YYNGEE. This CDR3 spans 14 amino acids. The CDR3 sequence is CASSTVAESYEQYF. The CDR3 DNA follows: TGTGCCAGCAGCACGGTGGCGGAGTCCTACGAGCAGTACTTC.

This clonotype was seen at least ten times. This sequence joins TRBV13 and TRBJ1-4; unclear D gene. This CDR3 spans 14 amino acids. Germline CDR1 is PRHDT and CDR2 is FYEKMQ (reference sequence). V lost 4 bases and J 6 bases, leaving 12 bases between the germline ends. The CDR3 loop reads CASSWARGHEKLFF. CDR3 nucleotides: TGTGCCAGCAGCTGGGCCCGAGGACATGAAAAACTGTTTTTT.

The chain employs TRBV20-1 and TRBJ2-7; 11 bases line up with TRBD1. The V gene's germline CDR1 is DFQATT and CDR2 SNEGSKA (reference sequence). This CDR3 region has 18 residues. After removal of 3 bases from V and 0 bases from J, the junction contained 13 bases not matched to a gene. CDR3 protein: CSARDPGQGDPYSYEQYF. The CDR3 coding sequence is TGCAGTGCTAGGGACCCGGGACAGGGGGACCCCTACTCCTACGAGCAGTACTTC.

This clonotype was detected a few times. The chain uses TRBV5-1 and TRBJ2-6, with TRBD1 as a possible D gene (6 bases). Trimming removed 6 bases from V and 0 bases from J, with 13 bases in between. The CDR3 length is 16 residues. Per germline, CDR1 SGHRS and CDR2 YFSETQ. The CDR3 protein is CASTWGHGSGANVLTF. The CDR3, as DNA: TGCGCCAGCACCTGGGGACACGGCTCTGGGGCCAACGTCCTGACTTTC.

This clonotype showed up many times. The genes are TRBV2 and TRBJ2-7; D is uncertain. The CDR3 totals 11 residues. The V end lost 7 bases, the J end lost 4 bases, and 8 bases lay between the germline ends. Germline loops: CDR1 SNHLY, CDR2 FYNNEI. The CDR3 nucleotides read TGTGCCAGCACTGGTCGATACGAGCAGTACTTC. Amino acid sequence: CASTGRYEQYF.

At least ten counts were recorded for this clonotype. The gene calls are TRBV2 and TRBJ2-2; no firm D call. The V gene lost 1 base and the J gene lost 6 bases, with 15 bases spanning the gap. CDR3 size: 16 residues. CDR1 SNHLY and CDR2 FYNNEI come from the germline V gene. The CDR3 DNA reads TGTGCCAGCAGTGAAGTCGTCCTCATCAGAGCCGGGGAGCTGTTTTTT. This encodes CASSEVVLIRAGELFF.

The table lists this clonotype with many counts. V and J are TRBV2 and TRBJ2-7; 8 nucleotides match TRBD1. The CDR3 sequence is 15 residues long. Germline-derived CDR1 and CDR2 are SNHLY and FYNNEI. Trimming cost V 6 bases and J 1 base; bases outside gene matches: 8. The CDR3 spells CASRPGQVSSYEQYF. CDR3 nucleotides: TGTGCCAGCAGGCCGGGACAGGTGTCTTCCTACGAGCAGTACTTC.